This entry lists 20 T cell receptor beta chains sequenced from one sample in a study of cytomegalovirus exposure and HLA in healthy donors. Amplification used 60 Vbeta primers and 13 Jbeta primers. Measured with immunoSEQ multiplex PCR; TCRdb has only the in-frame clones, and not every one. Among 200,000 to 250,000 clones listed, around 76% were seen once. Sequencing was done on a sample of PBMCs. All receptors derive from a woman aged 40-49 years in good health and CMV-seropositive.

The chain recombines TRBV4-3 with TRBJ2-3; the match to TRBD2 covers 10 bases. Per germline, CDR1 LGHNA and CDR2 YSLEER. The CDR3 contains 16 residues. V shed 2 bases, J shed 1 base, and the junction held 3 bases outside the gene matches. The CDR3 is CASSQIAGGRTDTQYF. CDR3 nucleotides: TGCGCCAGCAGCCAAATAGCGGGGGGTCGCACAGATACGCAGTATTTT.

The gene calls are TRBV4-2 and TRBJ2-5; 8 bases agree with TRBD2. The CDR3 is 16 residues long. The germline gives CDR1 LGHNA, CDR2 YNFKEQ. After removal of 4 bases from V and 1 base from J, the junction contained 8 bases not matched to a gene. The CDR3 nucleotides are TGTGCCAGCAGCCCACAACGGGGGGGAACCCAAGAGACCCAGTACTTC. Protein product: CASSPQRGGTQETQYF.

With regard to this clone: The junction shows a germline mismatch at one end, possibly a read error. V is TRBV7-2 and J is TRBJ2-2, with D perhaps matching TRBD1 (6 bases). This CDR3 comprises 16 residues. CDR1 is SGHTA, CDR2 FQGNSA, per germline. CDR3 in amino acids: CASSIQGRGNAGELFF. The CDR3 DNA is TGTGCCAGCAGCATACAGGGAAGAGGGAACGCCGGGGAGCTGTTTTTT. Full variable domain (remainder filled in from reference TRBV7-2 and TRBJ2-2): GAGVSQSPSNKVTEKGKDVELRCDPISGHTALYWYRQSLGQGLEFLIYFQGNSAPDKSGLPSDRFSAERTGGSVSTLTIQRTQQEDSAVYLCASSIQGRGNAGELFFGEGSRLTVL.

The J gene is TRBJ2-7, the V gene TRBV7-2; unclear D gene. Trimming took off 1 base at V and 2 bases at J, with 9 bases between the two ends. This CDR3 is 14 amino acids long. Germline V gene lookup returns CDR1 SGHTA and CDR2 FQGNSA. The CDR3 is CASSLGLQAYEQYF. CDR3 in DNA: TGTGCCAGCAGCTTAGGGCTCCAGGCCTACGAGCAGTACTTC.

The CDR3 loop is CASSSGTSGGYNEQFF. The DNA of the CDR3 is TGTGCCAGCAGCTCAGGGACTAGCGGGGGTTACAATGAGCAGTTCTTC. The V call is TRBV11-2, the J call TRBJ2-1, with 14 nucleotides matching TRBD2. V lost 4 bases, J lost 4 bases, and 3 bases stayed unmatched. Germline-derived CDR1 and CDR2 are SGHAT and FQNNGV. This CDR3 region has 16 residues.

This chain links TRBV27 with TRBJ2-1; TRBD2 matches at 7 bases. The germline V gene encodes CDR1 MNHEY and CDR2 SMNVEV (reference sequence). The CDR3 runs 15 residues. Losses at the gene ends were 6 bases for V and 8 bases for J; bases not matched to a gene: 13. The CDR3 protein is CASSNMGGGGHEQFF. The CDR3 bases are TGTGCCAGCAGCAACATGGGGGGGGGTGGGCATGAGCAGTTCTTC.

The chain employs TRBV7-2 and TRBJ2-3; 7 bases agree with TRBD2. The CDR3 spans 15 residues. V trimming: 0 bases; J trimming: 5 bases; junction bases outside the gene matches: 5. Germline CDR1 is SGHTA and CDR2 is FQGNSA. The CDR3: CASSLAPGGGDTQYF. CDR3 nucleotides: TGTGCCAGCAGCTTAGCCCCGGGCGGGGGAGATACGCAGTATTTT. Together with reference TRBV7-2 and TRBJ2-3, the CDR3 gives the full variable domain: GAGVSQSPSNKVTEKGKDVELRCDPISGHTALYWYRQSLGQGLEFLIYFQGNSAPDKSGLPSDRFSAERTGGSVSTLTIQRTQQEDSAVYLCASSLAPGGGDTQYFGPGTRLTVL.

This sequence joins TRBV7-3 and TRBJ2-1; 7 bases match TRBD2. J gave up 4 bases and V 4 bases, and 7 bases lay outside the gene matches. The CDR3 runs to 15 residues. Germline CDR1 and CDR2: SGHTA and FQGTGA. The CDR3 is CASSSGLSKYNEQFF. In nucleotides, the CDR3 is TGTGCCAGCAGCTCGGGACTATCAAAATACAATGAGCAGTTCTTC.

V usage is TRBV20-1 and J usage is TRBJ2-7, with D uncertain. Germline lookup yields CDR1 DFQATT and CDR2 SNEGSKA (reference sequence). V was cut by 2 bases and J by 3 bases, with 5 bases left in between. This CDR3 is built from 11 residues. The CDR3 loop is CSARQFYEQYF. The CDR3 DNA is TGCAGTGCTAGACAGTTCTACGAGCAGTACTTC.

This rearrangement joins TRBV25-1 to TRBJ2-3, with 8 bases that match TRBD2. Germline V gives CDR1 MGHDK, CDR2 SYGVNS. V shed 3 bases, J shed 1 base, and the junction held 6 bases outside the gene matches. The CDR3 runs 16 residues. The CDR3 protein is CASSDPAGGGTDTQYF. The CDR3 bases are TGTGCCAGCAGTGACCCTGCGGGGGGAGGCACAGATACGCAGTATTTT.

This clone was seen more than once but under ten times. J is TRBJ2-3 and V is TRBV6-6; TRBD1 aligns across 11 bases. Germline CDR1 is MNHNY and CDR2 is SVGAGI (reference sequence). V trimming: 1 base; J trimming: 3 bases; junction bases outside the gene matches: 3. The CDR3 is made up of 16 amino acids. This CDR3 reads CASSYFGQGATDTQYF. In nucleotides, the CDR3 is TGTGCCAGCAGTTACTTCGGACAGGGGGCTACAGATACGCAGTATTTT.

V gene TRBV25-1 combines with J gene TRBJ2-3; D call uncertain. The ends were cut back, 3 bases at V and 8 bases at J, with 18 bases in the middle. Germline loops: CDR1 MGHDK, CDR2 SYGVNS. There are 15 residues in the CDR3. The CDR3 sequence is CASSEATLVSGTQYF. The CDR3 nucleotides are TGTGCCAGCAGTGAGGCGACTCTCGTGTCGGGTACGCAGTATTTT.

In its sample, this clone was seen once. The chain couples TRBV30 to TRBJ2-5; D possibly corresponds to TRBD2 (6 bases). The J call may be faulty, since TRBJ2-7 better matches the DNA end. This CDR3 is 14 amino acids long. The germline V gene has CDR1 GTSNPN and CDR2 SVGIG (reference sequence). CDR3 nucleotides: TGTGCCTGGAGTCGCGGGACTGGGAGTTACGAGCAGTACTTC. It is translated as CAWSRGTGSYEQYF.

V usage is TRBV6-5 and J usage is TRBJ2-7; TRBD2 agrees at 10 bases. V lost 4 bases, J lost 0 bases, and 3 bases stayed unmatched. Germline V gene sequence: CDR1 MNHEY, CDR2 SVGAGI. The CDR3 extends over 15 amino acids. The DNA for the CDR3 is TGTGCCAGCAGTTGGACTAGCGGCCCCTCCTACGAGCAGTACTTC. It yields the protein CASSWTSGPSYEQYF.

Here the CDR3 reads CASSFRDRGLGSYEQYF. The CDR3 DNA reads as TGTGCCAGCAGCTTTCGGGACAGGGGGCTTGGTAGTTACGAGCAGTACTTC. The gene calls are TRBV7-2 and TRBJ2-5; 12 bases agree with TRBD1. The end of the DNA is better explained by TRBJ2-7, so the J call may be wrong. The CDR3 has 17 amino acids. The germline CDR1 and CDR2 sequences are SGHTA and FQGNSA.

This clone was seen more than once but under ten times. The rearrangement links TRBV5-8 to TRBJ1-6, with 7 nucleotides matching TRBD1. V was clipped by 0 bases and J by 5 bases; unmatched bases: 8. CDR3 size: 17 residues. The germline V gene encodes CDR1 SGHTS and CDR2 YDEGEE. CDR3 DNA sequence: TGTGCCAGCAGCTTGGAGGGGGCGTTTGGGAATAATTCACCCCTCCACTTT. Its protein product is CASSLEGAFGNNSPLHF. Drawing the rest from reference TRBV5-8 and TRBJ1-6, the complete variable domain is EAGVTQSPTHLIKTRGQQATLRCSPISGHTSVYWYQQALGLGLQFLLWYDEGEERNRGNFPPRFSGRQFPNYSSELNVNALELEDSALYLCASSLEGAFGNNSPLHFGNGTRLTVT.

The rearrangement links TRBV5-4 to TRBJ1-2; 7 bases match TRBD1. The CDR3 spans 15 residues. V was pared by 2 bases and J by 2 bases, with 6 bases of the junction left unmatched. Germline CDR1 is SGHNT and CDR2 is YYREEE (reference sequence). The CDR3 region is CASSFDDRANYGYTF. For the CDR3, the DNA is TGTGCCAGCAGCTTCGATGACAGGGCCAACTATGGCTACACCTTC. The entire variable domain, with the rest obtained from reference TRBV5-4 and TRBJ1-2, is as follows: ETGVTQSPTHLIKTRGQQVTLRCSSQSGHNTVSWYQQALGQGPQFIFQYYREEENGRGNFPPRFSGLQFPNYSSELNVNALELDDSALYLCASSFDDRANYGYTFGSGTRLTVV.

V and J are TRBV6-6 and TRBJ2-3; 7 bases line up with TRBD2. Per germline, CDR1 MNHNY and CDR2 SVGAGI (reference sequence). CDR3 length: 15 residues. Trimming removed 5 bases from V and 4 bases from J; junction bases left unmatched: 9. This chain's CDR3 is CASSPGLRPPDTQYF. The CDR3 DNA is TGTGCCAGCAGTCCGGGACTAAGACCGCCAGATACGCAGTATTTT.

The V and J genes are TRBV7-8 and TRBJ1-1, with a weak D call TRBD1 (6 bases). This CDR3 is 14 amino acids long. V was trimmed by 5 bases and J by 1 base, leaving 11 bases between them. Germline V lookup: CDR1 SGHVS, CDR2 FQNEAQ. CDR3 nucleotide sequence: TGTGCCAGCAGCACCTGGACAGAGAACACTGAAGCTTTCTTT. Encoded protein: CASSTWTENTEAFF.

The chain couples TRBV27 to TRBJ1-1, with D hard to call. Trimming cost V 0 bases and J 5 bases, with 7 bases left between them. Per the germline V gene, CDR1 is MNHEY and CDR2 is SMNVEV (reference sequence). CDR3 length: 13 residues. CDR3 sequence: CASSLSVRTEAFF. The CDR3 coding sequence is TGTGCCAGCAGTTTATCGGTCAGAACTGAAGCTTTCTTT.